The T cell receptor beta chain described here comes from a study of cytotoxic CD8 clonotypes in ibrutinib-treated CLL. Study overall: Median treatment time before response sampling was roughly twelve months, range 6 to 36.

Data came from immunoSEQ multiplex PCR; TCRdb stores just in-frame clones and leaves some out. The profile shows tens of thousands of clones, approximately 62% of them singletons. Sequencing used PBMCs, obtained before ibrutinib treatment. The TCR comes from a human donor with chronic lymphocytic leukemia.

The chain's CDR3 is CASSEIARGGYTF. Written as DNA, the CDR3 is TGTGCCAGCAGTGAGATAGCTCGGGGTGGCTACACCTTC. The chain employs TRBV25-1 and TRBJ1-2; no definite D call. Germline V gene sequence: CDR1 MGHDK, CDR2 SYGVNS. The CDR3 runs to 13 residues. Deletions cut 3 bases from V and 7 bases from J, with 12 bases between.